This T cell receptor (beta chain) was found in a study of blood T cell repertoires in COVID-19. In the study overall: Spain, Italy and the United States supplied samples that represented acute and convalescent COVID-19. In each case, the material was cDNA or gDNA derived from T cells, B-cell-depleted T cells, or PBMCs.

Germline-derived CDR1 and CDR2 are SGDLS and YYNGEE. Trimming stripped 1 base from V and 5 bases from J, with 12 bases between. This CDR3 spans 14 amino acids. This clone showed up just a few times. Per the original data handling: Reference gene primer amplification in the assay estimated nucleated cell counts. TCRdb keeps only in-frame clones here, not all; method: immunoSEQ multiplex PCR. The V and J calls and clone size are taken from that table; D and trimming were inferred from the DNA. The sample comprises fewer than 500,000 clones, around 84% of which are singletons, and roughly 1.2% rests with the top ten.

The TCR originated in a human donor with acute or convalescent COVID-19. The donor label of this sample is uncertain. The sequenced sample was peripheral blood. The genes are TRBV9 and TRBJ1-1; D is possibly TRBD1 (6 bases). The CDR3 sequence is CASSVSTGNTEAFF. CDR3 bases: TGTGCCAGCAGCGTAAGCACAGGGAATACTGAAGCTTTCTTT. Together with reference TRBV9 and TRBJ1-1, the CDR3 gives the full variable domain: DSGVTQTPKHLITATGQRVTLRCSPRSGDLSVYWYQQSLDQGLQFLIQYYNGEERAKGNILERFSAQQFPDLHSELNLSSLELGDSALYFCASSVSTGNTEAFFGQGTRLTVV.